This section outlines one T cell receptor (beta chain) sequence together with its context. The CDR3 totals 17 residues. Germline CDR1 SGHTA, CDR2 FQGNSA. Germline trimming cut 3 bases from V and 0 bases from J; bases unmatched to any gene: 4. The sample originates from a study of blood T cell repertoires in COVID-19. Study-level background: COVID-19 samples from acute and convalescent phases originated in the United States, Italy and Spain.

Per the original data handling: Nucleated cell counts were estimated from reference gene primer amplification. Sequencing was performed with immunoSEQ multiplex PCR; in TCRdb, only in-frame clones are kept and a portion is missing. V and J calls and clone size are copied from that table; D and trimming were computed from the DNA. The repertoire includes about 220,000 clones, 65% to 85% of them detected once, and about 3.3% sits in the top ten. Participants were aged about 18 to 100 years from around 25 US areas. Participant reports of clinical history set cohort assignment. Source material: PBMCs or T cells enriched from blood (not recorded which). The chain employs TRBV7-2 and TRBJ2-6; 8 bases are a match to TRBD1. The TCR comes from a woman in her fifties or sixties who had recovered from COVID-19. The CDR3, as DNA: TGTGCCAGCAGCTTTACGACAGGGGCCTCTGGGGCCAACGTCCTGACTTTC. It specifies CASSFTTGASGANVLTF.